This T cell receptor (beta chain) derives from a study of cytomegalovirus exposure and HLA in healthy donors. Study summary: About 84% of 398 genotyped donors fell in the Caucasian-associated ancestry cluster. Notes on the study in general: Available immune exposure information was restricted to CMV serostatus only. The study labeled 150 to 200 TCR beta chains cytomegalovirus-associated.

Note on this clone: Its antigen remains unknown.

The trim removed 3 bases at V and 2 bases at J, leaving 7 bases unmatched. CDR1 and CDR2 (germline): MGHDK, SYGVNS. This CDR3 region has 15 residues. Primers for the PCR totalled 60 Vbeta and 13 Jbeta. Sequencing used immunoSEQ multiplex PCR; TCRdb keeps in-frame clones, though not all of them. The sample carries some 200,000 clones, over 75% recorded once. This chain joins TRBV25-1 and TRBJ2-7, with 7 nucleotides matching TRBD2. This TCR was sampled from a man aged 50 or older in good health and CMV-seronegative. The material sequenced was PBMCs. The CDR3 reads CASSDPLGGAYEQYF. The CDR3 bases are TGTGCCAGCAGTGACCCCCTGGGGGGGGCCTACGAGCAGTACTTC.